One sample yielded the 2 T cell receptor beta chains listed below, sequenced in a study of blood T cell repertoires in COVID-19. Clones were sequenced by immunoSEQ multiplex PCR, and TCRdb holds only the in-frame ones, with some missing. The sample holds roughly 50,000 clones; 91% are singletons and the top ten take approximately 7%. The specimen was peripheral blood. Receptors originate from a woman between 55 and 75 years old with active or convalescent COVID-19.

The CDR3 DNA is TGTGCCAGCAGCTTGACGACAGGGAACGAAAAACTGTTTTTT. Protein sequence: CASSLTTGNEKLFF. This rearrangement joins TRBV5-5 to TRBJ1-4; 7 positions agree with TRBD1. The CDR3 spans 14 residues. CDR1 is SGHKS, CDR2 YYEKEE, per germline (reference sequence). V dropped 1 base and J dropped 8; count of bases not matched to a gene: 5.

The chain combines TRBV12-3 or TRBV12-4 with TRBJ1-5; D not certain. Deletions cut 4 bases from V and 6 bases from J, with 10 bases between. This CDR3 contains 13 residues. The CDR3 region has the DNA TGTGCCAGCAGTTCCCCCGGGTTTCAGCCCCAGCATTTT. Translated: CASSSPGFQPQHF.